This T cell receptor beta chain emerged from a study of blood T cells in healthy people across ages. Study-level information: Researchers report that template switching captured about one barcoded beta molecule per two T cells.

The V and J ends lost 2 bases and 2 bases respectively, with 16 bases between them. CDR3 length: 18 amino acids. Germline V gene sequence: CDR1 SGHDN, CDR2 FVKESK. This clonotype came up a few times. A J-beta primer mix and a sample-barcoded 5' primer were used in a second PCR of roughly 7 to 12 cycles. Tags on each cDNA molecule came from a template-switch adaptor with 12 random nucleotides. Individual samples furnished no less than 3 million CDR3-containing paired-end reads apiece. MiXCR, applied by TCRdb to the 5' RACE reads, yields one record per CDR3 protein. Here the sample spans about 690,000 distinct CDR3 sequences, 40% to 45% being singletons.

The sample taken for sequencing was blood. This sequence joins TRBV14 and TRBJ2-6, with a weak D call TRBD2 (6 bases). The source is a man older than 75 in good health. The CDR3 reads CASSQRLVSLTGANVLTF. CDR3 nucleotide sequence: TGTGCCAGCAGCCAACGACTAGTATCCCTCACTGGGGCCAACGTCCTGACTTTC.